The rows below give T cell receptor beta chains drawn from one sample of a study of blood T cell repertoires in COVID-19. The repertoire was sequenced with immunoSEQ multiplex PCR; TCRdb's copy has only in-frame clones and lacks some. The table includes approximately 160,000 clones, 90% detected once. Sequences were obtained from peripheral blood. These receptors were obtained from a man aged 45-60 years with acute or convalescent COVID-19. Each CDR3 is given with its conserved first and last residue. A D gene is named only where the DNA matches it firmly. Expanded clones are given a class, and other clones once, few, many or no size at all.

v_gene: TRBV28
j_gene: TRBJ1-1
abundance: .
d_gene: .
CDR3aa: CASMSHTEAFF
CDR3nt: TGTGCCAGCATGTCTCACACTGAAGCTTTCTTT

v_gene: TRBV5-4
j_gene: TRBJ2-1
abundance: .
d_gene: TRBD2
CDR3aa: CASSLVSGGDEQFF
CDR3nt: TGTGCCAGCAGCTTGGTTAGCGGGGGGGATGAGCAGTTCTTC

v_gene: TRBV29-1
j_gene: TRBJ2-1
abundance: .
d_gene: TRBD2
CDR3aa: CSVGGLAAYNEQFF
CDR3nt: TGCAGCGTTGGTGGACTAGCGGCCTACAATGAGCAGTTCTTC

v_gene: TRBV10-2
j_gene: TRBJ1-4
abundance: .
d_gene: .
CDR3aa: CASSAGYEKLFF
CDR3nt: TGCGCCAGCAGTGCCGGGTATGAAAAACTGTTTTTT

v_gene: TRBV10-3
j_gene: TRBJ2-7
abundance: once
d_gene: .
CDR3aa: CAISERGGSYEQYF
CDR3nt: TGTGCCATCAGTGAGAGGGGCGGCTCCTACGAGCAGTACTTC

v_gene: TRBV19
j_gene: TRBJ1-5
abundance: .
d_gene: .
CDR3aa: CASSPGYRQPQHF
CDR3nt: TGTGCCAGTAGCCCGGGGTACCGCCAGCCCCAGCATTTT

v_gene: TRBV18
j_gene: TRBJ1-2
abundance: .
d_gene: .
CDR3aa: CASSGSQGWGYTF
CDR3nt: TGTGCCAGCTCAGGCTCCCAGGGTTGGGGCTACACCTTC

v_gene: TRBV9
j_gene: TRBJ1-1
abundance: .
d_gene: .
CDR3aa: CASSVGGLGHLNTEAFF
CDR3nt: TGTGCCAGCAGCGTAGGAGGGCTGGGACATTTGAACACTGAAGCTTTCTTT

v_gene: TRBV27
j_gene: TRBJ2-3
abundance: .
d_gene: TRBD2
CDR3aa: CASSLAGRGTDTQYF
CDR3nt: TGTGCCAGCAGTTTAGCGGGGAGGGGCACAGATACGCAGTATTTT

v_gene: TRBV5-1
j_gene: TRBJ1-2
abundance: .
d_gene: .
CDR3aa: CASSLGGTPKIEGGYTF
CDR3nt: TGCGCCAGCAGCTTGGGCGGGACTCCGAAAATCGAGGGGGGCTACACCTTC

v_gene: TRBV7-2
j_gene: TRBJ1-4
abundance: .
d_gene: TRBD1
CDR3aa: CASSQDRGPGEKLFF
CDR3nt: TGTGCCAGCAGCCAAGACAGGGGGCCGGGTGAAAAACTGTTTTTT

v_gene: TRBV15
j_gene: TRBJ2-1
abundance: once
d_gene: TRBD2
CDR3aa: CATSRRASGNNEQFF
CDR3nt: TGTGCCACCAGCAGGAGGGCTAGCGGGAACAATGAGCAGTTCTTC

v_gene: TRBV24-1
j_gene: TRBJ2-5
abundance: .
d_gene: .
CDR3aa: CATSSPNVGARETQYF
CDR3nt: TGTGCCACCAGTTCCCCCAATGTGGGGGCGCGGGAGACCCAGTACTTC

v_gene: TRBV9
j_gene: TRBJ2-1
abundance: .
d_gene: .
CDR3aa: CASSPSPGSYNEQFF
CDR3nt: TGTGCCAGCAGCCCGTCCCCGGGATCCTACAATGAGCAGTTCTTC

v_gene: TRBV28
j_gene: TRBJ1-5
abundance: .
d_gene: .
CDR3aa: CASKGVSNQPQHF
CDR3nt: TGTGCCAGCAAGGGGGTTAGCAATCAGCCCCAGCATTTT

v_gene: TRBV7-8
j_gene: TRBJ2-2
abundance: .
d_gene: TRBD1
CDR3aa: CASSTGQGARAGELFF
CDR3nt: TGTGCCAGCAGCACGGGACAGGGGGCGAGGGCCGGGGAGCTGTTTTTT

v_gene: TRBV7-2
j_gene: TRBJ2-3
abundance: .
d_gene: TRBD2
CDR3aa: CASSPRLAGGNAQYF
CDR3nt: TGTGCCAGCAGCCCCAGACTAGCGGGAGGGAACGCGCAGTATTTT

v_gene: TRBV6-5
j_gene: TRBJ2-5
abundance: .
d_gene: .
CDR3aa: CASSNRGTQYF
CDR3nt: TGTGCCAGCAGTAATCGGGGGACCCAGTACTTC

v_gene: TRBV2
j_gene: TRBJ2-7
abundance: .
d_gene: TRBD1
CDR3aa: CASGRDRYEQYF
CDR3nt: TGTGCCAGCGGCCGGGACAGGTACGAGCAGTACTTC

v_gene: TRBV7-8
j_gene: TRBJ1-2
abundance: once
d_gene: .
CDR3aa: CASSLQSPGPNYGYTF
CDR3nt: TGTGCCAGCAGCTTACAATCCCCGGGTCCTAACTATGGCTACACCTTC

v_gene: TRBV12-3/TRBV12-4
j_gene: TRBJ2-3
abundance: once
d_gene: .
CDR3aa: CASSLLDGLTQYF
CDR3nt: TGTGCCAGCAGTTTACTGGACGGACTTACGCAGTATTTT

v_gene: TRBV30
j_gene: TRBJ1-5
abundance: once
d_gene: TRBD1
CDR3aa: CAWSVLGTGGSQPQHF
CDR3nt: TGTGCCTGGAGTGTACTCGGGACAGGGGGCTCTCAGCCCCAGCATTTT

v_gene: TRBV7-9
j_gene: TRBJ1-2
abundance: .
d_gene: TRBD1
CDR3aa: CASSLEGTGGRGYTF
CDR3nt: TGTGCCAGCAGCTTAGAAGGGACAGGGGGCCGTGGCTACACCTTC

v_gene: TRBV9
j_gene: TRBJ2-5
abundance: .
d_gene: TRBD1
CDR3aa: CASNPGGVQETQYF
CDR3nt: TGTGCCAGCAACCCAGGGGGTGTCCAAGAGACCCAGTACTTC

v_gene: TRBV24-1
j_gene: TRBJ2-1
abundance: .
d_gene: .
CDR3aa: CATSDTARTHEQFF
CDR3nt: TGTGCCACCAGTGACACCGCTAGAACCCATGAGCAGTTCTTC

v_gene: TRBV25-1
j_gene: TRBJ2-3
abundance: .
d_gene: TRBD2
CDR3aa: CASSDPWTSGTSTDTQYF
CDR3nt: TGTGCCAGCAGTGATCCCTGGACTAGCGGGACTAGCACAGATACGCAGTATTTT

v_gene: TRBV27
j_gene: TRBJ1-5
abundance: .
d_gene: TRBD1
CDR3aa: CASRLGTDSGPQHF
CDR3nt: TGTGCCAGCAGGCTAGGGACAGACAGCGGGCCCCAGCATTTT

v_gene: TRBV7-8
j_gene: TRBJ2-5
abundance: .
d_gene: .
CDR3aa: CASSARGKDFEETQYF
CDR3nt: TGTGCCAGCAGCGCAAGAGGGAAAGACTTTGAGGAGACCCAGTACTTC

v_gene: TRBV7-8
j_gene: TRBJ2-5
abundance: once
d_gene: TRBD2
CDR3aa: CASSLRGLAGAETQYF
CDR3nt: TGTGCCAGCAGCTTAAGAGGGCTAGCGGGAGCTGAGACCCAGTACTTC

v_gene: TRBV2
j_gene: TRBJ2-7
abundance: .
d_gene: TRBD2
CDR3aa: CATGGRAYEQYF
CDR3nt: TGTGCCACGGGGGGTAGGGCCTACGAGCAGTACTTC

v_gene: TRBV7-6
j_gene: TRBJ2-1
abundance: .
d_gene: TRBD1
CDR3aa: CASSLDDRGSGEQFF
CDR3nt: TGTGCCAGCAGCTTAGACGACAGGGGGTCAGGGGAGCAGTTCTTC

v_gene: TRBV27
j_gene: TRBJ2-5
abundance: .
d_gene: TRBD2
CDR3aa: CAAGGGETQYF
CDR3nt: TGTGCCGCGGGGGGGGGAGAGACCCAGTACTTC

v_gene: TRBV2
j_gene: TRBJ1-5
abundance: .
d_gene: .
CDR3aa: CASRAGQSNQPQHF
CDR3nt: TGTGCCAGCAGAGCCGGACAGAGCAATCAGCCCCAGCATTTT

v_gene: TRBV7-9
j_gene: TRBJ2-7
abundance: .
d_gene: .
CDR3aa: CASSLGAGRNEQYF
CDR3nt: TGTGCCAGCAGCTTAGGGGCGGGAAGAAACGAGCAGTACTTC

v_gene: TRBV10-2
j_gene: TRBJ1-1
abundance: .
d_gene: .
CDR3aa: CASSPPIGRANTEAFF
CDR3nt: TGCGCCAGCAGCCCCCCGATAGGGCGGGCGAACACTGAAGCTTTCTTT

v_gene: TRBV11-3
j_gene: TRBJ2-5
abundance: .
d_gene: TRBD1
CDR3aa: CASSLPDRVLETQYF
CDR3nt: TGTGCCAGCAGCTTACCGGACAGGGTTTTAGAGACCCAGTACTTC

v_gene: TRBV2
j_gene: TRBJ2-2
abundance: .
d_gene: TRBD2
CDR3aa: CALKWGRDTGELFF
CDR3nt: TGTGCCCTAAAGTGGGGGAGGGACACCGGGGAGCTGTTTTTT

v_gene: TRBV28
j_gene: TRBJ2-6
abundance: .
d_gene: .
CDR3aa: CASSRSGANVLTF
CDR3nt: TGTGCCAGCAGCAGATCTGGGGCCAACGTCCTGACTTTC

v_gene: TRBV6-5
j_gene: TRBJ1-3
abundance: .
d_gene: .
CDR3aa: CASSYSGSRGGNTIYF
CDR3nt: TGTGCCAGCAGTTATTCCGGGAGCCGCGGGGGAAACACCATATATTTT

v_gene: TRBV2
j_gene: TRBJ2-2
abundance: .
d_gene: TRBD1
CDR3aa: CASRVQGITGELFF
CDR3nt: TGTGCCAGCAGGGTACAGGGGATCACCGGGGAGCTGTTTTTT

v_gene: TRBV6-5
j_gene: TRBJ1-5
abundance: .
d_gene: .
CDR3aa: CASPSPGDGQPQHF
CDR3nt: TGTGCCAGCCCCTCCCCAGGGGATGGGCAGCCCCAGCATTTT

v_gene: TRBV7-6
j_gene: TRBJ2-2
abundance: .
d_gene: TRBD2
CDR3aa: CATGGYNGQETTGELFF
CDR3nt: TGTGCTACCGGGGGGTACAATGGTCAGGAGACCACCGGGGAGCTGTTTTTT

v_gene: TRBV5-5
j_gene: TRBJ2-1
abundance: once
d_gene: TRBD2
CDR3aa: CASSPGLGPGGYNEQFF
CDR3nt: TGTGCCAGCAGCCCCGGGCTGGGCCCGGGGGGGTACAATGAGCAGTTCTTC

v_gene: TRBV7-2
j_gene: TRBJ2-5
abundance: .
d_gene: .
CDR3aa: CASSPGNIGVGQYF
CDR3nt: TGTGCCAGCAGCCCCGGGAACATCGGGGTTGGCCAGTACTTC

v_gene: TRBV20-1
j_gene: TRBJ2-1
abundance: .
d_gene: .
CDR3aa: CSAGGHNEQFF
CDR3nt: TGCAGTGCAGGCGGGCACAATGAGCAGTTCTTC

v_gene: TRBV24-1
j_gene: TRBJ2-1
abundance: .
d_gene: TRBD2
CDR3aa: CATSPTSGVSYNEQFF
CDR3nt: TGTGCCACCTCCCCGACTAGCGGGGTCTCCTACAATGAGCAGTTCTTC

v_gene: TRBV6-6
j_gene: TRBJ1-5
abundance: .
d_gene: .
CDR3aa: CASSPHGYQPQHF
CDR3nt: TGTGCCAGCAGCCCCCACGGGTACCAGCCCCAGCATTTT

v_gene: TRBV10-3
j_gene: TRBJ2-7
abundance: .
d_gene: TRBD2
CDR3aa: CAISDTTSGYEQYF
CDR3nt: TGTGCCATCAGTGACACGACTAGCGGCTACGAGCAGTACTTC

v_gene: TRBV4-1
j_gene: TRBJ2-7
abundance: .
d_gene: .
CDR3aa: CASSQAALGLRSSYEQYF
CDR3nt: TGCGCCAGCAGCCAGGCCGCGCTGGGGCTAAGGAGCTCCTACGAGCAGTACTTC

v_gene: TRBV7-9
j_gene: TRBJ1-4
abundance: .
d_gene: .
CDR3aa: CASSLRQGRNEKLFF
CDR3nt: TGTGCCAGCAGCTTGCGGCAGGGGCGGAATGAAAAACTGTTTTTT

v_gene: TRBV11-2
j_gene: TRBJ1-6
abundance: .
d_gene: .
CDR3aa: CASSQAQGHNSPLHF
CDR3nt: TGTGCCAGCAGCCAAGCACAGGGACATAATTCACCCCTCCACTTT

v_gene: TRBV27
j_gene: TRBJ2-4
abundance: .
d_gene: .
CDR3aa: CASSTTGWSNGRTFENIQYF
CDR3nt: TGTGCCAGCAGTACGACAGGGTGGAGTAATGGGAGGACGTTCGAAAACATTCAGTACTTC

v_gene: TRBV20-1
j_gene: TRBJ1-5
abundance: .
d_gene: .
CDR3aa: CSASAGVRNQPQHF
CDR3nt: TGCAGTGCTAGTGCCGGGGTCCGCAATCAGCCCCAGCATTTT

v_gene: TRBV19
j_gene: TRBJ1-5
abundance: .
d_gene: TRBD1
CDR3aa: CASTRDRGLNQPQHF
CDR3nt: TGTGCCAGTACCCGGGACAGGGGACTCAATCAGCCCCAGCATTTT

v_gene: TRBV10-3
j_gene: TRBJ1-6
abundance: .
d_gene: TRBD1
CDR3aa: CAISPQGSSYNSPLHF
CDR3nt: TGTGCCATCAGTCCACAGGGGAGCTCCTATAATTCACCCCTCCACTTT

v_gene: TRBV6-1
j_gene: TRBJ1-6
abundance: .
d_gene: TRBD1
CDR3aa: CASSEFSGGTYNSPLHF
CDR3nt: TGTGCCAGCAGTGAATTTTCAGGGGGCACCTATAATTCACCCCTCCACTTT

v_gene: TRBV18
j_gene: TRBJ2-5
abundance: .
d_gene: TRBD1
CDR3aa: CASSHRGAGQETQYF
CDR3nt: TGTGCCAGCTCGCACAGGGGGGCCGGCCAAGAGACCCAGTACTTC

v_gene: TRBV7-8
j_gene: TRBJ2-7
abundance: once
d_gene: .
CDR3aa: CASSLGSPLYYEQYF
CDR3nt: TGTGCCAGCAGCTTGGGTAGCCCTCTATACTACGAGCAGTACTTC